These 2 T cell receptor beta chains share one sample of origin, sequenced in a study of vaccination effects on CD4 cells after COVID-19. Only in-frame clones appear in the TCRdb table, and some are missing; sequencing was by immunoSEQ multiplex PCR. This table has about 81,000 clones, under 80% appearing once. Prior to sequencing, the ViraFEST assay stimulated PBMC with viral peptide pools, which expanded the antigen-specific CD4+ T cells. Subsequent to ten to eleven days of culture, CD4+ T cells were isolated. Two-dose vaccination with either BNT162b2 or mRNA-1273 was given to the participants. No antigen is known for these receptors. Sequenced here: CD4+ T cells from PBMCs cultured with HCoV-OC43 spike peptides, sampled after COVID-19 vaccination. Subset: HCoV-OC43 spike overlapping peptide pool stimulation. The receptors stem from a human donor who received a COVID-19 vaccine.

The chain recombines TRBV9 with TRBJ1-2, with 7 bases identical to TRBD1. The CDR3 covers 15 residues. Germline V gives CDR1 SGDLS, CDR2 YYNGEE. V lost 0 bases and J lost 7; bases outside the gene matches: 9. CDR3 sequence reads: CASSVVGEGAIGYTF. CDR3 DNA sequence: TGTGCCAGCAGCGTAGTTGGGGAGGGGGCGATTGGCTACACCTTC.

The chain carries TRBV11-2 and TRBJ2-5, with D tentatively TRBD1 (6 bases). V shed 1 base and J shed 6 bases, with 9 bases lying between them. Germline V gene lookup returns CDR1 SGHAT and CDR2 FQNNGV. The CDR3 is 13 residues long. Here the CDR3 reads CASSLGGPKTQYF. The DNA for the CDR3 is TGTGCCAGCAGCTTAGGGGGGCCTAAGACCCAGTACTTC.